This T cell receptor beta chain was identified in a study of Graves' ophthalmopathy and Graves' hyperthyroidism. Study-level background: Before any treatment was given, at initial diagnosis, peripheral blood was collected.

For repertoire sequencing, the TCR beta CDR3 regions were amplified from RNA transcripts. After a first-round RT-PCR with HTBI primers, a second-round multiplex PCR was run. TCRdb called the multiplex PCR reads again in MiXCR, with one record for every CDR3 protein. The profile shows almost 750,000 distinct CDR3 sequences, about 44% of them singletons. Patients were diagnosed from clinical symptoms, serum thyroxine, TRAb, thyroid ultrasound and orbital computed tomography. V lost 0 bases to trimming and J lost 5 bases, with 10 bases between them. This CDR3 is built from 13 residues. Germline V CDR1 and CDR2: GTSNPN, SVGIG (reference sequence).

The source of this sequence is an adult man with Graves' ophthalmopathy. The sample taken for sequencing was peripheral blood. The genes are TRBV30 and TRBJ1-2, with D possibly matching TRBD1 (6 bases). CDR3 amino acids: CAWSVVRGYGYTF. The CDR3 coding sequence is TGTGCCTGGAGTGTAGTCAGGGGATATGGCTACACCTTC.